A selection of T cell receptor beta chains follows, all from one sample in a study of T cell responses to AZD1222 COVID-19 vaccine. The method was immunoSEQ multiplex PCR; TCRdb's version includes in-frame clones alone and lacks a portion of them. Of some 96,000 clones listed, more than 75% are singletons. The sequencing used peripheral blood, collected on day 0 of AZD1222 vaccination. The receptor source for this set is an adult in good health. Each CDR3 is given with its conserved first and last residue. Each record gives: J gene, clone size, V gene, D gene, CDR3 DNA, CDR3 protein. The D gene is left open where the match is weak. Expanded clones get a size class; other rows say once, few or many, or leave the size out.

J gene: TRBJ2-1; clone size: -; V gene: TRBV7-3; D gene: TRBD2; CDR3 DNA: TGTGCCAGCAACTTAGGGGCGGGAGAGGATGAGCAGTTCTTC; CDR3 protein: CASNLGAGEDEQFF
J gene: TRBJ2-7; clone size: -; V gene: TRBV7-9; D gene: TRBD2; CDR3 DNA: TGTGCCAGCAGGCGGGAGGGGTCCGAGCAGTACTTC; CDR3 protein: CASRREGSEQYF
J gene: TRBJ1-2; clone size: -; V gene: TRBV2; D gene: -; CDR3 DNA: TGTGCCAGCAGTGAAGGCACAGGTATTGGCTACACCTTC; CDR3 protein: CASSEGTGIGYTF
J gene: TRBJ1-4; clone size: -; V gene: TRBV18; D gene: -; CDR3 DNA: TGTGCCAGCTCACCACCGGGGGCAACTAATGAAAAACTGTTTTTT; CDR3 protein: CASSPPGATNEKLFF
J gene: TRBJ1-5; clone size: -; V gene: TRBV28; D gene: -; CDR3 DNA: TGTGCCAGCAGTTTATGGACAGATGTTCAGCCCCAGCATTTT; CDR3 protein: CASSLWTDVQPQHF
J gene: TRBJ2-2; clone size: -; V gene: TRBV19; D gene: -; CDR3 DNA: TGTGCCAGTAGTGGGTCGGGCTCCAACGCCGGGGAGCTGTTTTTT; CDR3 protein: CASSGSGSNAGELFF
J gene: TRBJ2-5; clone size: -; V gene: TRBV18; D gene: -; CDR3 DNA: TGTGCCAGCTCACCCCGGGGTGGGACCCAGTACTTC; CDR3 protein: CASSPRGGTQYF
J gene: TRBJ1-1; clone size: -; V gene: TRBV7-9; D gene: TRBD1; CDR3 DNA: TGTGCCAGCAGCTTGGGACAGGGAAACACTGAAGCTTTCTTT; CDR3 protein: CASSLGQGNTEAFF
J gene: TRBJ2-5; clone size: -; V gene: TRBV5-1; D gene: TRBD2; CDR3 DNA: TGCGCCAGCAGCTTCGGGGGGAAGGAAGAGACCCAGTACTTC; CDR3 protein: CASSFGGKEETQYF
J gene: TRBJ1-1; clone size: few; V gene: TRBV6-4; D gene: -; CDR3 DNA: TGTGCCAGCACCAGGGGCGTAAATCAAGCTTTCTTT; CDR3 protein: CASTRGVNQAFF
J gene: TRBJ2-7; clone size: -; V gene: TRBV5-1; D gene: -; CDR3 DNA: TGCGCCAGCAGGAGGGGGGCCTCGACCTACGAGCAGTACTTC; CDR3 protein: CASRRGASTYEQYF
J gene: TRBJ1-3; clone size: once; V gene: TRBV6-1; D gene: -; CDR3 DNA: TGTGCCAGCAGTGAAGCGCCAGCTACTGGAAACACCATATATTTT; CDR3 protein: CASSEAPATGNTIYF
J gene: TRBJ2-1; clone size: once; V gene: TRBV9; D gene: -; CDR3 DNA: TGTGCCAGCAGCGTAGAGCACAATGAGCAGTTCTTC; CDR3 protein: CASSVEHNEQFF
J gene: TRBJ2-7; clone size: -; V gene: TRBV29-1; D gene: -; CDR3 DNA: TGCAGCGTGGCGGCGGATACCTACGAGCAGTACTTC; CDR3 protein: CSVAADTYEQYF
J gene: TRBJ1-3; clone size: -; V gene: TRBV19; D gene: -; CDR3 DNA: TGTGCCAGTAGTTTCGCCTCAGCGGACTACTACACCATATATTTT; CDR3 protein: CASSFASADYYTIYF
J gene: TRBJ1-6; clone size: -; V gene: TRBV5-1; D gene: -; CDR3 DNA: TGCGCCAGCAGCTTGTTGGACGGGGATAATTCACCCCTCCACTTT; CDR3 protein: CASSLLDGDNSPLHF
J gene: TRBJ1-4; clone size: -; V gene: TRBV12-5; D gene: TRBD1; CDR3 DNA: TGTGCTAGTGGACCCGACAGGGTTAGGGAAAAACTGTTTTTT; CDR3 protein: CASGPDRVREKLFF
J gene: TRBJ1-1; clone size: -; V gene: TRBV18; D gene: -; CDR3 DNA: TGTGCCAGCTCACTAGAAGGGCCGAACACTGAAGCTTTCTTT; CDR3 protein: CASSLEGPNTEAFF
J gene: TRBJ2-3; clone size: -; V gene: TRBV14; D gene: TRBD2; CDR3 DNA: TGTGCCAGCAGCCAAGAATTGGGACTAGCGGGTGCCCGGGATACGCAGTATTTT; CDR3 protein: CASSQELGLAGARDTQYF
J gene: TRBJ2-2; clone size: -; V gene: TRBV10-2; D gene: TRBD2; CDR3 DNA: TGCGCCAGCAGGGATCTAGCGGGTGGCACCGGGGAGCTGTTTTTT; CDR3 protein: CASRDLAGGTGELFF
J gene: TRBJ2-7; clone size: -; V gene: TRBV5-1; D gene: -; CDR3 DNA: TGCGCCAGCAGCTTGGGTCGGGAAGCCACCTACGAGCAGTACTTC; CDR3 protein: CASSLGREATYEQYF
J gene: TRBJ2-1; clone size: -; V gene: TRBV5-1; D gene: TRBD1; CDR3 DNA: TGCGCCAGCAGCCCGTCCCGACAGGGTTGGCCGTTCTTC; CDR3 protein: CASSPSRQGWPFF
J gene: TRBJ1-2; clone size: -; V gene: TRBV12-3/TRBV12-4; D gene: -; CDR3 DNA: TGTGCCAGCAGTGCCGGCAGGGCTGTTGGCTACACCTTC; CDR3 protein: CASSAGRAVGYTF
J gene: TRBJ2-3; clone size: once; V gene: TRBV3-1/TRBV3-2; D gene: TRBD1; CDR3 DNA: TGTGCCAGCAGCCAAGATTTTGGGACAGGGGGCCGCATTCGGGATACGCAGTATTTT; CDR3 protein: CASSQDFGTGGRIRDTQYF
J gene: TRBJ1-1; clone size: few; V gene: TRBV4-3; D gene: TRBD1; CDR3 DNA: TGCGCCAGCAGCCATGACCTCACAGGGGAGGCAGCTGAAGCTTTCTTT; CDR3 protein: CASSHDLTGEAAEAFF
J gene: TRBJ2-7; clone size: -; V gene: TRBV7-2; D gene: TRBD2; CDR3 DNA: TGTGCCAGCAGCTTGCCCAGCGGGAGGAGCTCCTACGAGCAGTACTTC; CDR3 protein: CASSLPSGRSSYEQYF
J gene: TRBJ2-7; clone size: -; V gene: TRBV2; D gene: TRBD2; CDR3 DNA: TGTGCCAGCGGGAGGCTAGCGGGAGGCGAGCAGTACTTC; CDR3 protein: CASGRLAGGEQYF
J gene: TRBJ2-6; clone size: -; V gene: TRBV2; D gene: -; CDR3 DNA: TGTGCCAGCAGTGGTTTTGGGGCCAACGTCCTGACTTTC; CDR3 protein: CASSGFGANVLTF
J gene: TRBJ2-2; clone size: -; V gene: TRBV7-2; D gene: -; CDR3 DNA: TGTGCCAGCAGGCAAACCGGGGAGCTGTTTTTT; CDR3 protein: CASRQTGELFF
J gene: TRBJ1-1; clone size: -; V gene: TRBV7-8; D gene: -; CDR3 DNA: TGTGCCAGCAGCCCTAGGACTGAAGCTTTCTTT; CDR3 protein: CASSPRTEAFF
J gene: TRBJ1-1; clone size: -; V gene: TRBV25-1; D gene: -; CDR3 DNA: TGTGCCAGCAGTGTCACAGTTCTGGCCACTGAAGCTTTCTTT; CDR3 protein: CASSVTVLATEAFF
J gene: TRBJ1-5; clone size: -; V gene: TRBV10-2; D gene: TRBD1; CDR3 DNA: TGCGCCAGCAGTATGACAGGGATTAATCAGCCCCAGCATTTT; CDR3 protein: CASSMTGINQPQHF
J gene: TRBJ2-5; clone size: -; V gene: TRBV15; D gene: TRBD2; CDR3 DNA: TGTGCCACCAGCAGGGGGGGGTTGGCTTCCGAGACCCAGTACTTC; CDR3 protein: CATSRGGLASETQYF
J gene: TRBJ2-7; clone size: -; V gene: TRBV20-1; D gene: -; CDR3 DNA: TGCAGTGCTAGCCGGGAATACGAGCAGTACTTC; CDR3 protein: CSASREYEQYF
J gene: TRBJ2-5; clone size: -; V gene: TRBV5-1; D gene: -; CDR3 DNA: TGCGCCAGCAGCTTGGTCTTTGGGGGGCGAGTAGAAGAGACCCAGTACTTC; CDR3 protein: CASSLVFGGRVEETQYF
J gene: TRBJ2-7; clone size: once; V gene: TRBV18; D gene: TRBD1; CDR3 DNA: TGTGCCAGCTCAGCCCGGGACAGGGGGAACGAGCAGTACTTC; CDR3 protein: CASSARDRGNEQYF
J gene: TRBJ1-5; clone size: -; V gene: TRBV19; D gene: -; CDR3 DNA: TGTGCCAGTAGCCTACGGGTAAATCAGCCCCAGCATTTT; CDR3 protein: CASSLRVNQPQHF
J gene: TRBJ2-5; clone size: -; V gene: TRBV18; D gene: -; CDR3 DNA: TGTGCCAGCTCACCAGGTTCGGACCAAGAGACCCAGTACTTC; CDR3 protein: CASSPGSDQETQYF
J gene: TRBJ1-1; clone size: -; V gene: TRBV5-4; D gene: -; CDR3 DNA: TGTGCCAGCAGCTTTCTAGAGGTGGCGAACACTGAAGCTTTCTTT; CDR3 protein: CASSFLEVANTEAFF
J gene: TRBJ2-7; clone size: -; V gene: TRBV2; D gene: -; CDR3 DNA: TGTGCCAGTCTCTTACAGTACGAGCAGTACTTC; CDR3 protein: CASLLQYEQYF
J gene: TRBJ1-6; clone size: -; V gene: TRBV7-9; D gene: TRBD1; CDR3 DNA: TGTGCCAGCTCCAACAGGGGGTTCGCTTCACCCCTCCACTTT; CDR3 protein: CASSNRGFASPLHF
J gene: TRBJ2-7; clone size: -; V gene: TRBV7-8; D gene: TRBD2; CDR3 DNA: TGTGCCAGCAGCTTAGGGGGAGGGCGCCCCCCCTACGAGCAGTACTTC; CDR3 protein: CASSLGGGRPPYEQYF